Listed below are T cell receptor beta chains from one sample, sequenced in a study of cytomegalovirus exposure and HLA in healthy donors. Clones were sequenced by immunoSEQ multiplex PCR, and TCRdb holds only the in-frame ones, with some missing. The sample consists of roughly 130,000 clones, around 81% of them appearing once. The sample was PBMCs. Every receptor here comes from a young man in good health and CMV-seronegative. CDR3s include the opening cysteine and the closing phenylalanine or tryptophan. D genes are given only for firm matches. Rows give clone size only sometimes, using once, few, many, or a class for an expanded clone.

>TRBV19|TRBJ2-7|-|-
TGTGCCAGTAGTACATCGCAGGGCAACGAGCAGTACTTC
CASSTSQGNEQYF
>TRBV7-7|TRBJ2-2|-|-
TGTGCCAGCAGCTCCGCTCCTCTATACACCGGGGAGCTGTTTTTT
CASSSAPLYTGELFF
>TRBV6-1|TRBJ2-2|-|-
TGTGCCAGCAGTGAAGTTGAAGGTTCTAGGGGGGAGCTGTTTTTT
CASSEVEGSRGELFF
>TRBV5-1|TRBJ1-2|-|TRBD1
TGCGCCAGCAGCTTGGCGGCAGGGGGCCTCAAAGTGGATGGCTACACCTTC
CASSLAAGGLKVDGYTF
>TRBV19|TRBJ1-2|-|-
TGTGCCAGTAGTCTTCTGGGGCAGGGTCTAAACACCTTC
CASSLLGQGLNTF
>TRBV6-1|TRBJ2-3|-|-
TGTGCCAGCAGGACACACAGCACAGATACGCAGTATTTT
CASRTHSTDTQYF
>TRBV5-1|TRBJ2-3|-|TRBD2
TGCGCCAGCAGCGACGGACTAGCGGGACCCACAGATACGCAGTATTTT
CASSDGLAGPTDTQYF
>TRBV10-3|TRBJ1-4|few|-
TGTGCCATCCAGGAATACAGGGACGAAAAACTGTTTTTT
CAIQEYRDEKLFF
>TRBV19|TRBJ2-3|few|-
TGTGCCAGTAGTAGGACTGCGGGACTTAGCACAGATACGCAGTATTTT
CASSRTAGLSTDTQYF
>TRBV14|TRBJ1-1|-|-
TGTGCCAGCACCTTGGAGCTGCGATCGGTTAACACTGAAGCTTTCTTT
CASTLELRSVNTEAFF
>TRBV4-1|TRBJ1-3|-|TRBD1
TGCGCCAGCAGCCTAGAGGACAGGGGCGGAAACACCATATATTTT
CASSLEDRGGNTIYF
>TRBV18|TRBJ1-1|-|-
TGTGCCAGCTCACCACTCGCCCAGTTGAACACTGAAGCTTTCTTT
CASSPLAQLNTEAFF
>TRBV9|TRBJ1-6|-|-
TGTGCCAGCAGCGTAGTCGGTTCACCCCTCCACTTT
CASSVVGSPLHF
>TRBV6-5|TRBJ2-1|-|-
TGTGCCAGCAGTTACTCGGGTGGGGGCCCCTACAATGAGCAGTTCTTC
CASSYSGGGPYNEQFF
>TRBV4-3|TRBJ2-2|few|TRBD2
TGCGCCAGCAGCCAGCCCCTAGGGGGGACTAGCGGGGTGGGGGAGCTGTTTTTT
CASSQPLGGTSGVGELFF
>TRBV30|TRBJ2-1|-|TRBD2
TGTGCCTGGAAGTTAGGGACTAGCCGTATCGATGAGCAGTTCTTC
CAWKLGTSRIDEQFF
>TRBV6-1|TRBJ2-1|-|TRBD1
TGTGCCAGCAGTGAACGGGACAGGGAGTACAATGAGCAGTTCTTC
CASSERDREYNEQFF
>TRBV6-5|TRBJ1-2|-|-
TGTGCCAGCAGTTACTCGAGTTGGGCAGGCCCTGATGGCTACACCTTC
CASSYSSWAGPDGYTF